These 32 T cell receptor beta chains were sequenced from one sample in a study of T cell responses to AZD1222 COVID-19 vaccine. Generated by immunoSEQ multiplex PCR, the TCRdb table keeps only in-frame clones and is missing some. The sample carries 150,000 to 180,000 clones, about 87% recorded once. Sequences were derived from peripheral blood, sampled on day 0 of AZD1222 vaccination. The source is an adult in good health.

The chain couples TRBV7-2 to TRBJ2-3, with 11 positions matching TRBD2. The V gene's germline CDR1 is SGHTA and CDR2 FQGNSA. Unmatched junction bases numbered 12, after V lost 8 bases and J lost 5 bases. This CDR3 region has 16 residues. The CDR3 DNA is TGTGCCAGCGGTGGAAGTAGCGGGGGGGCTGTAGATACGCAGTATTTT. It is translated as CASGGSSGGAVDTQYF.

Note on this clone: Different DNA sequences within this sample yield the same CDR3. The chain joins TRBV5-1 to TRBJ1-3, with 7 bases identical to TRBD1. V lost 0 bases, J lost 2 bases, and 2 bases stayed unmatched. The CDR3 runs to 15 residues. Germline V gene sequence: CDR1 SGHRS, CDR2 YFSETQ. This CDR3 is CASSLDRGAGNTIYF. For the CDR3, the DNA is TGCGCCAGCAGCTTGGACAGGGGAGCTGGAAACACCATATATTTT.

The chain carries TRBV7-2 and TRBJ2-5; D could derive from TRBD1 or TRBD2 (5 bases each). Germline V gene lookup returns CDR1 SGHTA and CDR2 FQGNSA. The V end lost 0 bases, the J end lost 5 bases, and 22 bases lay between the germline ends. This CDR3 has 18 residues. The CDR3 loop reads CASSLARLGWGSGETQYF. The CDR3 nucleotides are TGTGCCAGCAGCTTAGCGCGATTGGGGTGGGGGAGTGGGGAGACCCAGTACTTC. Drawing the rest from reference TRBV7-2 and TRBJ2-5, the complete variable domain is GAGVSQSPSNKVTEKGKDVELRCDPISGHTALYWYRQSLGQGLEFLIYFQGNSAPDKSGLPSDRFSAERTGGSVSTLTIQRTQQEDSAVYLCASSLARLGWGSGETQYFGPGTRLLVL.

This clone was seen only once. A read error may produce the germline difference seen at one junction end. The CDR3 coding sequence is TGTGCTAGCAGCTCGAGCTTTTTCGAGACCCAGTACTTC. The encoded protein is CASSSSFFETQYF. The V gene is TRBV7-7, the J gene TRBJ2-5; D unclear. CDR3 length: 13 amino acids. CDR1 is SSHAT and CDR2 is FNYEAQ in the germline V gene (reference sequence).

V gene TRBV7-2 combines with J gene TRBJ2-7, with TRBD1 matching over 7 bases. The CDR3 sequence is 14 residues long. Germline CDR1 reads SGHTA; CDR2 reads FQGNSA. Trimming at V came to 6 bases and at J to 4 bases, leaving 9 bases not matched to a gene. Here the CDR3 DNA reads TGTGCCAGCAGTTCAAAGACAGGGTGGTACGAGCAGTACTTC. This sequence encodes CASSSKTGWYEQYF.

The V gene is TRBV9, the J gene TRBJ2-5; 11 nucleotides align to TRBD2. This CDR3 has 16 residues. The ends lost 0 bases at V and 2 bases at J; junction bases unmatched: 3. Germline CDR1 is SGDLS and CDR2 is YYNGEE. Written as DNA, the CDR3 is TGTGCCAGCAGCGTAGCGGCTAGCGGGGGGCAAGAGACCCAGTACTTC. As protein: CASSVAASGGQETQYF. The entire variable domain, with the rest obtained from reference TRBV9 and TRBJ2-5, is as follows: DSGVTQTPKHLITATGQRVTLRCSPRSGDLSVYWYQQSLDQGLQFLIQYYNGEERAKGNILERFSAQQFPDLHSELNLSSLELGDSALYFCASSVAASGGQETQYFGPGTRLLVL.

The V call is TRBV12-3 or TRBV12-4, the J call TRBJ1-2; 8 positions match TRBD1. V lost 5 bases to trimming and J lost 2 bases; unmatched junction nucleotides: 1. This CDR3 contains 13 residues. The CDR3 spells CASSRDRNYGYTF. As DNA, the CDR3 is TGTGCCAGCAGTCGGGACAGGAACTATGGCTACACCTTC.

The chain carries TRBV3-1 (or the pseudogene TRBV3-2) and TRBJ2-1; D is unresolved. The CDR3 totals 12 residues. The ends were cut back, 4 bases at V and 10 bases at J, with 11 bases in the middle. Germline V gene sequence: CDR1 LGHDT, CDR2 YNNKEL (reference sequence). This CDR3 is CASSPGAGEQFF. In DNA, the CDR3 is TGTGCCAGCAGCCCCGGAGCCGGAGAGCAGTTCTTC.

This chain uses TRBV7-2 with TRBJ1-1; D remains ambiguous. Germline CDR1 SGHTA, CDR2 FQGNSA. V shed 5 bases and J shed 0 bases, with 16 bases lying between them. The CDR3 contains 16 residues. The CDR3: CASSLSRPVMNTEAFF. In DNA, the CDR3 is TGTGCCAGCAGCCTCTCCCGCCCCGTTATGAACACTGAAGCTTTCTTT.

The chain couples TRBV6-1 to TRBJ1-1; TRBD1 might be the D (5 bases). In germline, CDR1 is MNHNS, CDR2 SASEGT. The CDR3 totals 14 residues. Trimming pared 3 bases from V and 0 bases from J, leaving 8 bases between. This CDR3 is CASSDGGVNTEAFF. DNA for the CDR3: TGTGCCAGCAGTGATGGGGGAGTGAACACTGAAGCTTTCTTT.

The CDR3 DNA reads as TGTGCCAGCAGCCAAGAGTTCACAGCCTCTGGAAACACCATATATTTT. This translates into CASSQEFTASGNTIYF. This chain joins TRBV4-2 and TRBJ1-3; D remains ambiguous. Germline values: CDR1 LGHNA, CDR2 YNFKEQ. Trimming removed 0 bases at V and 0 bases at J, with 9 bases between. The CDR3 totals 16 residues.

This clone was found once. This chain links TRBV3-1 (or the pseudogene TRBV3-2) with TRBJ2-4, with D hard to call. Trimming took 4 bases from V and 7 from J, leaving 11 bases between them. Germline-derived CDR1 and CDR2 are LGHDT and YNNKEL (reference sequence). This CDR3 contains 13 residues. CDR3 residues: CASSRERANIQYF. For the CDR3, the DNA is TGTGCCAGCAGCCGAGAAAGGGCCAACATTCAGTACTTC.

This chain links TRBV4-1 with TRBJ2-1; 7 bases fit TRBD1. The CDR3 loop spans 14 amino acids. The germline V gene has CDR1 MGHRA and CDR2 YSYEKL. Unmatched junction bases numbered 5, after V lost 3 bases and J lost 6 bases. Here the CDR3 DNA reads TGCGCCAGCAGCCAGGACAGGTCGGCCAATGAGCAGTTCTTC. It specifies CASSQDRSANEQFF.

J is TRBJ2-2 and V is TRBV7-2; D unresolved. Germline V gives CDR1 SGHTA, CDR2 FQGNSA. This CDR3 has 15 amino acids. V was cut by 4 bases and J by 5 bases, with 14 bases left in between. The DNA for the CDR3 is TGTGCCAGCAGCTCGTTTAGCACAATGACCGGGGAGCTGTTTTTT. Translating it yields CASSSFSTMTGELFF.

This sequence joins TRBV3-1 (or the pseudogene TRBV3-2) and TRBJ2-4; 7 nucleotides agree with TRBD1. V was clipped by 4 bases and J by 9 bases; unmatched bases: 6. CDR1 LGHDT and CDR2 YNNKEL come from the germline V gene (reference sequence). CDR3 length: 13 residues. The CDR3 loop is CASSRGTESIQYF. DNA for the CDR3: TGTGCCAGCAGCCGAGGGACAGAGAGCATTCAGTACTTC.

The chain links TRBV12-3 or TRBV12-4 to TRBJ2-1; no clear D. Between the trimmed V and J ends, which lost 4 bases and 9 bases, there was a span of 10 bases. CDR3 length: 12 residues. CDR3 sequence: CASSSRYSEQFF. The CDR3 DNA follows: TGTGCCAGCAGTTCTCGCTACTCTGAGCAGTTCTTC.

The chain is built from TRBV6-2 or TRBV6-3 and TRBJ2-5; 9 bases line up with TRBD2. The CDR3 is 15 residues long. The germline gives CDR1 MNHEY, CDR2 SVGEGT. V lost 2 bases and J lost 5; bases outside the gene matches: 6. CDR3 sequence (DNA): TGTGCCAGCAGTTACCCCCAGCGGGGGGTCGAGACCCAGTACTTC. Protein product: CASSYPQRGVETQYF.

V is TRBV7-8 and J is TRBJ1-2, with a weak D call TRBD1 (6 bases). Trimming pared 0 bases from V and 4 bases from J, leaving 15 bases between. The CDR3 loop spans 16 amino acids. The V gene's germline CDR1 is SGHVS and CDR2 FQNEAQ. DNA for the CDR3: TGTGCCAGCAGCTTAGCCGGGGCAGGGGAAACCTATGGCTACACCTTC. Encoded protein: CASSLAGAGETYGYTF.

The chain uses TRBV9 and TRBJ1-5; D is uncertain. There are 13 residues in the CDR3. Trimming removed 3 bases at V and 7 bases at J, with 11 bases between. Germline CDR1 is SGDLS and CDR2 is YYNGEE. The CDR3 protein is CASSDWSGQPQHF. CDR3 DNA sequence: TGTGCCAGCAGCGATTGGAGCGGGCAGCCCCAGCATTTT. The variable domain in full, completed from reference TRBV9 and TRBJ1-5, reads DSGVTQTPKHLITATGQRVTLRCSPRSGDLSVYWYQQSLDQGLQFLIQYYNGEERAKGNILERFSAQQFPDLHSELNLSSLELGDSALYFCASSDWSGQPQHFGDGTRLSIL.

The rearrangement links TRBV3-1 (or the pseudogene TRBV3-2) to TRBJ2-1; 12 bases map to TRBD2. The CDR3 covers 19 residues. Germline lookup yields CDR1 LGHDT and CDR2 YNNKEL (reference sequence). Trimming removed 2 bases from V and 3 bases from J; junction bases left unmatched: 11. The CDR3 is CASSQLAGGLGRSYNEQFF. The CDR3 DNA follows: TGTGCCAGCAGCCAACTAGCGGGGGGGCTAGGGAGGAGCTACAATGAGCAGTTCTTC.

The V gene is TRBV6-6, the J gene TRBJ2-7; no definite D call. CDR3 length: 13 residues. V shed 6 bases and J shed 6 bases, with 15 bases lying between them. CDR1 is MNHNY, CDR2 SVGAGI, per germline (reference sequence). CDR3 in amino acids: CASSTPASLEQYF. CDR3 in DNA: TGTGCCAGCAGCACCCCCGCGAGCCTCGAGCAGTACTTC.

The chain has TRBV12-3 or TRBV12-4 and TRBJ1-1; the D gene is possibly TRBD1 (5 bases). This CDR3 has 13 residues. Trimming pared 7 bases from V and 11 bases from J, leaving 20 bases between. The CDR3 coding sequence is TGTGCCAGCATCAGAGGCGTGGGGGGAGCGGCTTTCTTT. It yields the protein CASIRGVGGAAFF.

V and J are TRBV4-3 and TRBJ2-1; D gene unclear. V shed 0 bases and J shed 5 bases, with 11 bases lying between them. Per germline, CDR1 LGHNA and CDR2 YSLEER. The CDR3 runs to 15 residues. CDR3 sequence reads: CASSQENGQNNEQFF. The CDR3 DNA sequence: TGCGCCAGCAGCCAAGAAAATGGGCAGAACAATGAGCAGTTCTTC.

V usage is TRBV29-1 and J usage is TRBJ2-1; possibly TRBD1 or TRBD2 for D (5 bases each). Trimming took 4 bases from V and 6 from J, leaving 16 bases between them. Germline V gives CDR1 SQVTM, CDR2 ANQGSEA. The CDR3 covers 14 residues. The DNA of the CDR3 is TGCAGCGTTGCTGGGGCTAGCTGGGGCAATGAGCAGTTCTTC. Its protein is CSVAGASWGNEQFF.

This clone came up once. The CDR3 loop reads CSVGQGPTEAFF. CDR3 nucleotides: TGCAGCGTCGGACAGGGACCCACTGAAGCTTTCTTT. V and J are TRBV29-1 and TRBJ1-1, with 8 bases identical to TRBD1. The CDR3 is made up of 12 amino acids. Germline V lookup: CDR1 SQVTM, CDR2 ANQGSEA. Trimming cost V 6 bases and J 4 bases; bases outside gene matches: 4. Complete variable domain (other parts from reference TRBV29-1 and TRBJ1-1): SAVISQKPSRDICQRGTSLTIQCQVDSQVTMMFWYRQQPGQSLTLIATANQGSEATYESGFVIDKFPISRPNLTFSTLTVSNMSPEDSSIYLCSVGQGPTEAFFGQGTRLTVV.

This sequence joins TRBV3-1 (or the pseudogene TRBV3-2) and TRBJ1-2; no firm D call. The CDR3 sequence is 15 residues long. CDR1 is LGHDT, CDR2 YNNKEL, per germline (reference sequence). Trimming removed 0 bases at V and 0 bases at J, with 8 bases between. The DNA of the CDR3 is TGTGCCAGCAGCCAAGATGTACAGTCTAACTATGGCTACACCTTC. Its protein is CASSQDVQSNYGYTF.

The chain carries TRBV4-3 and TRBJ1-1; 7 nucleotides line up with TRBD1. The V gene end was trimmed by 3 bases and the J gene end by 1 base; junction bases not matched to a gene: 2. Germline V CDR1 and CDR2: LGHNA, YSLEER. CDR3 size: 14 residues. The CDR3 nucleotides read TGCGCCAGCAGCCAGAACAGGGGGAACACTGAAGCTTTCTTT. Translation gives CASSQNRGNTEAFF.

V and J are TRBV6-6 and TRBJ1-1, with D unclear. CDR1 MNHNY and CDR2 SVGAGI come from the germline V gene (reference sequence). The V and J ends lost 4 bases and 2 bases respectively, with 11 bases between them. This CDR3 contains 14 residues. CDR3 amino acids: CASSLRTGNTEAFF. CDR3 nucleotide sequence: TGTGCCAGCAGTTTACGGACTGGTAACACTGAAGCTTTCTTT.

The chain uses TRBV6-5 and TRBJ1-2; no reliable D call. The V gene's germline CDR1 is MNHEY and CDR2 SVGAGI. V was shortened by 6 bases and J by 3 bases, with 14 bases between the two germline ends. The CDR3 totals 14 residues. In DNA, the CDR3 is TGTGCCAGCAGCCGAATGGTTTCAGACTATGGCTACACCTTC. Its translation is CASSRMVSDYGYTF.

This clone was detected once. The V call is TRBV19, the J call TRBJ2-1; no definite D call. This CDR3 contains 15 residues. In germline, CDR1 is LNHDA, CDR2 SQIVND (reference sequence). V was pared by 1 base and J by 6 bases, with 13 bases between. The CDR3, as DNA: TGTGCCAGTAGTATAGTTCCCCTTCGTCTCAATGAGCAGTTCTTC. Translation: CASSIVPLRLNEQFF.

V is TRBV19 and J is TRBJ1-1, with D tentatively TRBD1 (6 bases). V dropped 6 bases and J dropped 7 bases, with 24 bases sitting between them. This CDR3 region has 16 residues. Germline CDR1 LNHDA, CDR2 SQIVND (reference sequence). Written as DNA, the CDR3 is TGTGCCAGTAGATGGGGCCACACAGGGACGATGGGTGAAGCTTTCTTT. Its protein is CASRWGHTGTMGEAFF.

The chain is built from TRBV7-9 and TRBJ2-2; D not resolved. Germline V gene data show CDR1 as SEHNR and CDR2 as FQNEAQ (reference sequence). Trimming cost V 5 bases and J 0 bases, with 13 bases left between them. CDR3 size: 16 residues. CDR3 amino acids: CASSDRKRTNTGELFF. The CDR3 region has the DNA TGTGCCAGCAGCGATAGGAAGAGAACGAACACCGGGGAGCTGTTTTTT.